Listed below are T cell receptor beta chains from one sample, sequenced in a study of cytomegalovirus exposure and HLA in healthy donors. TCRdb's table, derived via immunoSEQ multiplex PCR, lists solely in-frame clones and lacks some. This sample yields roughly 66,000 clones, of which around 78% are seen a single time; about 8% belongs to the top ten. Sequencing used PBMCs. These receptors were obtained from a man between 18 and 35 years old in good health and CMV-seropositive. Each CDR3 is given with its conserved first and last residue. The order of the fields is J gene, clone size, V gene, D gene, CDR3 DNA, CDR3 protein. D genes are given only for firm matches. A clone size is listed for some rows: how often the clone was seen (once, few, many), or a class if it is expanded.

TRBJ2-6	once	TRBV6-1	-	TGTGCCAGCAGTGAACAGGGGACTGGGGCCAACGTCCTGACTTTC	CASSEQGTGANVLTF
TRBJ2-3	-	TRBV29-1	TRBD2	TGCAGCGTTGGCCCGCGGGCGGGGGGGCTGGATACGCAGTATTTT	CSVGPRAGGLDTQYF
TRBJ1-2	-	TRBV5-4	-	TGTGCCAGCAGCTTCGCAGGGATTGATGGCTACACCTTC	CASSFAGIDGYTF
TRBJ2-3	-	TRBV30	-	TGTGCCTGGAGTGTAGGTCAGGGCCCAGATACGCAGTATTTT	CAWSVGQGPDTQYF
TRBJ1-3	-	TRBV4-1	-	TGCGCCAGCAGCCAAGATCGGGCGGGGCTTTCTGGAAACACCATATATTTT	CASSQDRAGLSGNTIYF
TRBJ1-1	-	TRBV15	-	TGTGCCACCAGCAGAGAGACAGCCATGAACACTGAAGCTTTCTTT	CATSRETAMNTEAFF
TRBJ2-2	-	TRBV7-9	-	TGTGCCAGCAGCTTAGGACAGCTCACCGGGGAGCTGTTTTTT	CASSLGQLTGELFF
TRBJ2-7	-	TRBV6-5	-	TGTGCCAGCAGTTACGACGGGATACCCAATCACTACGAGCAGTACTTC	CASSYDGIPNHYEQYF
TRBJ2-1	few	TRBV19	-	TGTGCCAGTCGGTCCGACTACAATGAGCAGTTCTTC	CASRSDYNEQFF
TRBJ1-2	-	TRBV28	TRBD1	TGTGCCAGCAGGGTCCTCGGGACAGGGCGCTATGGCTACACCTTC	CASRVLGTGRYGYTF
TRBJ1-6	-	TRBV30	TRBD1	TGTGCCTGGAGTACGAGACAGGGGAATTCACCCCTCCACTTT	CAWSTRQGNSPLHF
TRBJ1-5	-	TRBV10-2	-	TGCGCCAGCAGGCCCGCCGGACAGTTTAGCAATCAGCCCCAGCATTTT	CASRPAGQFSNQPQHF